The 7 T cell receptor beta chains below come from one sample, sequenced in a study of blood T cells in healthy people across ages. A sample-barcoded 5' primer and a J-beta primer mix were used in a second PCR of roughly 6 to 11 cycles. TCRdb called the 5' RACE reads again in MiXCR, with one record for every CDR3 protein. The repertoire holds 1.5 million to 2 million distinct CDR3 sequences, roughly 27% seen once, with 7.7% in the top ten. The sample taken for sequencing was blood. Receptors were obtained from a woman in her 30s in good health.

This clonotype was observed a few times. J is TRBJ1-5 and V is TRBV7-2, with 9 positions matching TRBD1. The CDR3 is 17 residues long. Germline V gene data show CDR1 as SGHTA and CDR2 as FQGNSA. With 1 base clipped from V and 4 bases from J, the junction kept 8 bases outside the gene matches. The CDR3 sequence is CASSLGGQGIGNQPQHF. The DNA for the CDR3 is TGTGCCAGCAGCTTAGGGGGACAGGGTATAGGGAATCAGCCCCAGCATTTT. The full variable domain, in which reference TRBV7-2 and TRBJ1-5 provide the parts outside the CDR3, is GAGVSQSPSNKVTEKGKDVELRCDPISGHTALYWYRQSLGQGLEFLIYFQGNSAPDKSGLPSDRFSAERTGGSVSTLTIQRTQQEDSAVYLCASSLGGQGIGNQPQHFGDGTRLSIL.

The CDR3 region has the DNA TGTGCCAGCGGGACTAGCGAAGGGTATGAGCAGTTCTTC. It specifies CASGTSEGYEQFF. The chain has TRBV7-3 and TRBJ2-1; TRBD2 matches at 10 bases. The V and J ends lost 8 bases and 8 bases, in that order; junction bases with no gene match: 6. The CDR3 is 13 amino acids. In germline, CDR1 is SGHTA, CDR2 FQGTGA.

The rearrangement uses TRBV20-1 and TRBJ1-5; possibly TRBD1 for D (6 bases). Trimming removed 3 bases at V and 2 bases at J, with 11 bases between. The CDR3 extends over 14 amino acids. Germline V gives CDR1 DFQATT, CDR2 SNEGSKA (reference sequence). This CDR3 is CSARQGWGNQPQHF. CDR3 bases: TGCAGTGCTAGGCAGGGGTGGGGCAATCAGCCCCAGCATTTT.

This sequence joins TRBV7-9 and TRBJ1-4; 10 bases match TRBD1. V lost 5 bases and J lost 2; bases outside the gene matches: 8. The CDR3 consists of 17 residues. Germline lookup yields CDR1 SEHNR and CDR2 FQNEAQ (reference sequence). The CDR3 region is CASSEPGQGRTNEKLFF. The CDR3 nucleotides read TGTGCCAGCAGCGAGCCGGGACAGGGGAGGACTAATGAAAAACTGTTTTTT.

This clonotype showed up just a few times. The V call is TRBV20-1, the J call TRBJ2-7; 8 bases align to TRBD1. Germline V gene sequence: CDR1 DFQATT, CDR2 SNEGSKA (reference sequence). The CDR3 runs 13 residues. V lost 6 bases to trimming and J lost 3 bases; unmatched junction nucleotides: 7. This CDR3 reads CSARTGSLYEQYF. In DNA form, the CDR3 reads TGCAGTGCCCGGACAGGGTCCCTCTACGAGCAGTACTTC.

J is TRBJ2-7 and V is TRBV20-1; D might be TRBD1 (6 bases). Per germline, CDR1 DFQATT and CDR2 SNEGSKA (reference sequence). The CDR3 loop spans 14 amino acids. The ends were cut back, 1 base at V and 3 bases at J, with 13 bases in the middle. Written as DNA, the CDR3 is TGCAGTGCTAGAGGGCGACAGGTATACTACGAGCAGTACTTC. This sequence encodes CSARGRQVYYEQYF.

Details on this clonotype: In this CDR3 the conserved last residue, phenylalanine or tryptophan, is missing, so a read error is likely. The chain recombines TRBV7-9 with TRBJ2-4; 12 bases line up with TRBD2. The DNA end is a closer match to TRBJ2-7, so the J assignment may be wrong. This CDR3 has 17 amino acids. Germline CDR1 and CDR2: SEHNR and FQNEAQ (reference sequence). Written as DNA, the CDR3 is TGTGCCGGCAGCTTAGCGCGGACTAGCGGGGTATCCTACGAGCAGTACTTA. This codes for CAGSLARTSGVSYEQYL.